This T cell receptor beta chain was obtained from a study of shared clonotypes between healthy human individuals. Study details: Per donor, CD8 memory used one plate, CD8 naive used two, CD4 memory used three and CD4 naive used three. General study results and limits: The study found lower generation probabilities in non-shared clonotypes than in those shared by all four donors.

This clone has a single count. As yet, its antigen is unknown. Clones were sequenced by immunoSEQ multiplex PCR, and TCRdb holds only the in-frame ones, with some missing. The table lists approximately 2,200,000 clones, approximately 94% of them singletons. The CDR3 sequence is 16 residues long. CDR1 and CDR2 (germline): SEHNR, FQNEAQ (reference sequence). V gave up 5 bases and J gave up 8 bases; unmatched junction bases: 11. In the naive CD8 group, cells lacked CD45RO and were positively selected for CCR7, so terminally differentiated effector memory CD45RA+ cells were left out. The sequenced sample was naive CD8+ T cells from PBMCs. The sequence was obtained from a man aged 18 to 29 in good health. Some clones in this sample may be carry-over from other donors' samples. This chain connects TRBV7-9 to TRBJ1-4; 10 bases are a match to TRBD1. For the CDR3, the DNA is TGTGCCAGCAGCGGGCGACAGGGGGCGCGTGAGGAAAAACTGTTTTTT. It specifies CASSGRQGAREEKLFF.